This T cell receptor beta chain was sequenced during a study of CD8 T cells in ankylosing spondylitis. TCRdb re-derived calls from the 5' RACE reads in MiXCR, one entry per CDR3 protein. The table has more than 200,000 distinct CDR3 sequences, around 25% seen once. Notes on the study in general: Researchers reportedly found disease-linked clones significantly enriched in matched ankylosing spondylitis synovial fluid. Seemingly characteristic of ankylosing spondylitis blood was a TCR beta motif consisting of 7 or 8 highly homologous variants. Within peripheral blood, clones linked to disease were CD8+ and relatively rare.

This clonotype was counted at least ten times. What it binds is unknown. V shed 6 bases and J 4 bases; nucleotides not matched to a gene: 13. This CDR3 has 15 residues. From germline, CDR1 is SQVTM and CDR2 ANQGSEA. The specimen was blood, either unsorted or a sorted T cell fraction (not recorded which). The V call is TRBV29-1, the J call TRBJ1-2; 8 bases agree with TRBD1. The TCR was taken from a male donor with ankylosing spondylitis or in good health (not recorded which). In nucleotides, the CDR3 is TGCAGCGTGGGTGAAGGACAGGGCCAAGTCTATGGCTACACCTTC. Amino acid sequence: CSVGEGQGQVYGYTF.